The clone carrying this TCR beta chain appeared once. Antigen unknown. This sample was taken from a study of T cells in Graves' hyperthyroidism and ophthalmopathy. Study information: Upon initial diagnosis and before any treatment, peripheral blood was collected. Overall study results and limits: Classification by a 13 V-J model distinguished ophthalmopathy from stable hyperthyroidism. The model foresaw ophthalmopathy a median approximately 6.1 months prior to onset.

Among the patients, aged 18 to 65, hyperthyroidism was newly diagnosed and had lasted under 2 months. The germline V gene encodes CDR1 SNHLY and CDR2 FYNNEI. Trimming cost V 4 bases and J 9 bases, with 10 bases left between them. The CDR3 totals 13 residues. TCR beta CDR3 sequences were amplified from RNA transcripts. Carried out on the TCR CDR3, a first-round RT-PCR used the HTBI primer set. Using its own MiXCR run on the multiplex PCR reads, TCRdb lists one record per CDR3 protein. The sample records approximately 710,000 distinct CDR3 sequences, approximately 15% being singletons. Sequencing was carried out using blood. The rearrangement links TRBV2 to TRBJ1-6, with D maybe TRBD1 (5 bases). The TCR originated in a man aged 50 or older with Graves' hyperthyroidism. The CDR3, as DNA: TGTGCCAGCAGTGTGGGGCAGCCTTCACCCCTCCACTTT. Protein: CASSVGQPSPLHF.